This T cell receptor (beta chain) was identified during a study of blood T cell repertoires in COVID-19. Study information: Sources were T cells, B-cell-depleted T cells, or PBMCs; the material itself was cDNA or gDNA.

CDR1 is SGHRS and CDR2 is YFSETQ in the germline V gene. V dropped 1 base and J dropped 7 bases, with 12 bases sitting between them. The CDR3 has 15 amino acids. Clones were sequenced by immunoSEQ multiplex PCR, and TCRdb holds only the in-frame ones, with some missing. This sample has 9,500 to 15,000 clones; roughly four fifths occur once, and the top ten carry approximately 3.8%. V and J are TRBV5-1 and TRBJ1-6, with TRBD1 as a possible D gene (5 bases). The source material was peripheral blood. This clonotype was obtained from a woman aged 55-70 years with acute or convalescent COVID-19. DNA for the CDR3: TGCGCCAGCAGCTTGCAAGGGGAAGGAAATTCACCCCTCCACTTT. It encodes CASSLQGEGNSPLHF.